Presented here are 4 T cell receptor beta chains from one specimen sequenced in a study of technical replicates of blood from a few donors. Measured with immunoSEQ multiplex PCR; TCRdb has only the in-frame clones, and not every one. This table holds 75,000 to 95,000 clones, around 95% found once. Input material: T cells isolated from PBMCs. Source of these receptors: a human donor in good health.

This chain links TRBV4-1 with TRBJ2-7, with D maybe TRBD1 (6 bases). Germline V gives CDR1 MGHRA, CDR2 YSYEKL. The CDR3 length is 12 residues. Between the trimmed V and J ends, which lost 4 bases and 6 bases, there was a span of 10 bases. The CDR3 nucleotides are TGCGCCAGCAGCCCCAGGGGCTCCGAGCAGTACTTC. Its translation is CASSPRGSEQYF.

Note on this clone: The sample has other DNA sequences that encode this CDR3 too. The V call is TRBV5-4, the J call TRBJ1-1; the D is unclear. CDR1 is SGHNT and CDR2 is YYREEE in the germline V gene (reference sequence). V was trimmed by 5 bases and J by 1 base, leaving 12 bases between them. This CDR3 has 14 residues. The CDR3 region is CASSPPGGNTEAFF. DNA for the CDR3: TGTGCCAGCAGTCCTCCGGGAGGGAACACTGAAGCTTTCTTT.

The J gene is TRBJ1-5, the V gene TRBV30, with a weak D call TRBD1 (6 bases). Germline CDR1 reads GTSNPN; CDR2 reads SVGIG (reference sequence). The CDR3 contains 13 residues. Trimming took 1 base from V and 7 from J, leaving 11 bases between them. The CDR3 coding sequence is TGTGCCTGGAGTGCCCACAGGGACCAGCCCCAGCATTTT. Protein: CAWSAHRDQPQHF.

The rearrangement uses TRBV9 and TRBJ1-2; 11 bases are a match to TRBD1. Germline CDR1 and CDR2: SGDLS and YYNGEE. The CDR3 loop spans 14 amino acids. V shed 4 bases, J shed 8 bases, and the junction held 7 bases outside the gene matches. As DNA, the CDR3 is TGTGCCAGCAGCACCGGGACAGGGGGAACGGGCTACACCTTC. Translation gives CASSTGTGGTGYTF.